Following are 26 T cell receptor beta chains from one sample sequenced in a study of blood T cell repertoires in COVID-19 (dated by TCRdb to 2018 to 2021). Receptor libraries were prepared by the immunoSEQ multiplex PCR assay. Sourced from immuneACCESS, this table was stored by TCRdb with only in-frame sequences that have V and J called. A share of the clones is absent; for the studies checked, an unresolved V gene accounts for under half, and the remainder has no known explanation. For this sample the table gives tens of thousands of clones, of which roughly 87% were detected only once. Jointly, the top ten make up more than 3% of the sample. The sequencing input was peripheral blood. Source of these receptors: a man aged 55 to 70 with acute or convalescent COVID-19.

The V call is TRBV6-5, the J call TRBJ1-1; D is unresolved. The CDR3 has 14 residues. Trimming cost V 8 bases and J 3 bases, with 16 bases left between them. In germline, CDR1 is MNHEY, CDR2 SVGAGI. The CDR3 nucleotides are TGTGCCAGCTCGGTGGGCGCGAGGGACACTGAAGCTTTCTTT. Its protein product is CASSVGARDTEAFF.

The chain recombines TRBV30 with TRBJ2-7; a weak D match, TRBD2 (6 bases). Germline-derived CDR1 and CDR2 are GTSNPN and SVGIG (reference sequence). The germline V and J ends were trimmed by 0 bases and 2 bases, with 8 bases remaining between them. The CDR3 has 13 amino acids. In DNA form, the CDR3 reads TGTGCCTGGAGTGTTAGCGGTCCCTACGAGCAGTACTTC. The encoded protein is CAWSVSGPYEQYF. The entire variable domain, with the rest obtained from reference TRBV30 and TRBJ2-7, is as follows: SQTIHQWPATLVQPVGSPLSLECTVEGTSNPNLYWYRQAAGRGLQLLFYSVGIGQISSEVPQNLSASRPQDRQFILSSKKLLLSDSGFYLCAWSVSGPYEQYFGPGTRLTVT.

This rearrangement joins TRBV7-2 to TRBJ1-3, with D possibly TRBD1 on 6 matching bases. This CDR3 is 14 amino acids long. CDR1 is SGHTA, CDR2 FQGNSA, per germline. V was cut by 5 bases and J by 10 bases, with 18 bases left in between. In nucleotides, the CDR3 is TGTGCCAGCAGCCACTCGACAGTGGGGGCGACCATATATTTT. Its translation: CASSHSTVGATIYF.

The CDR3 loop reads CAWSRRGGYTF. CDR3 nucleotides: TGTGCCTGGTCCCGCAGGGGCGGCTACACCTTC. This sequence joins TRBV30 and TRBJ1-2, with a tentative D call TRBD1 (6 bases). Germline V gene data show CDR1 as GTSNPN and CDR2 as SVGIG (reference sequence). V shed 5 bases and J shed 8 bases, with 12 bases lying between them. CDR3 size: 11 residues.

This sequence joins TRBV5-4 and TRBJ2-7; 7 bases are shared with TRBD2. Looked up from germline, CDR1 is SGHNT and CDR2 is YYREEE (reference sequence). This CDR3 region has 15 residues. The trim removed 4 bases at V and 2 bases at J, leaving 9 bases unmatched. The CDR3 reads CASSPHPGTTYEQYF. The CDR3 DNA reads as TGTGCCAGCAGCCCCCACCCTGGGACTACCTACGAGCAGTACTTC.

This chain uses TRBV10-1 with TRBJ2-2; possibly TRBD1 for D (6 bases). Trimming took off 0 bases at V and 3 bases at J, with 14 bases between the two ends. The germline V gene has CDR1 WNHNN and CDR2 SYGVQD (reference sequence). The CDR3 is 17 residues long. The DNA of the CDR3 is TGCGCCAGCAGTGAGTCTACGGGACAAAGTTACACCGGGGAGCTGTTTTTT. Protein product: CASSESTGQSYTGELFF.

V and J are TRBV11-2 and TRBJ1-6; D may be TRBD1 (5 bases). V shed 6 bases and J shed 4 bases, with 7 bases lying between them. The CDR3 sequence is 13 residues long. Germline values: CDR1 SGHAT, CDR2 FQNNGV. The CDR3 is CASRPGYNSPLHF. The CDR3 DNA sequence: TGTGCCAGCAGACCAGGGTATAATTCACCCCTCCACTTT.

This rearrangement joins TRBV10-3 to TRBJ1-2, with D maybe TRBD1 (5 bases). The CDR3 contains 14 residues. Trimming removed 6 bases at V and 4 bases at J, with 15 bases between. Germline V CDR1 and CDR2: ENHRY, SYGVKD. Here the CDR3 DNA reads TGTGCCATCAGCCAAGGGGTGGGCGGCTATGGCTACACCTTC. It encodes CAISQGVGGYGYTF.

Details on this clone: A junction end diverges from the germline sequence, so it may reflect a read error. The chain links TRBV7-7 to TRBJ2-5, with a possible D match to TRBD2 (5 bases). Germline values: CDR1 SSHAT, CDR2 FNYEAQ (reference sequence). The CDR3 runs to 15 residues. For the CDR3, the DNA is TGTGCTAGCAGCTTCGACCGGACTGGGTGGGAGACCCAGTACTTC. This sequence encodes CASSFDRTGWETQYF.

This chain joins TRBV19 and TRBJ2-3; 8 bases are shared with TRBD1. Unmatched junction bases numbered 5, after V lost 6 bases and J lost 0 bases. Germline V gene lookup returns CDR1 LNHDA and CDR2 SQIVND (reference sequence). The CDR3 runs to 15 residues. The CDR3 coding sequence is TGTGCCAGTAGCCCGGGACAGGTGAGCACAGATACGCAGTATTTT. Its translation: CASSPGQVSTDTQYF.

CDR3 protein: CASSPSAGLETQYF. The CDR3 DNA sequence: TGTGCCAGCTCACCCTCGGCGGGATTAGAGACCCAGTACTTC. The chain carries TRBV18 and TRBJ2-5; maybe TRBD2 (6 bases). V lost 3 bases to trimming and J lost 4 bases, with 12 bases between them. This CDR3 spans 14 amino acids. Germline lookup yields CDR1 KGHSH and CDR2 LQKENI. Full variable domain (outside the CDR3, taken from reference TRBV18 and TRBJ2-5): NAGVMQNPRHLVRRRGQEARLRCSPMKGHSHVYWYRQLPEEGLKFMVYLQKENIIDESGMPKERFSAEFPKEGPSILRIQQVVRGDSAAYFCASSPSAGLETQYFGPGTRLLVL.

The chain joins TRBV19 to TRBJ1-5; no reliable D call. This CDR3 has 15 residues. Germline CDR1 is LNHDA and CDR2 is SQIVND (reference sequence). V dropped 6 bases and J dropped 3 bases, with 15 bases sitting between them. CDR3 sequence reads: CASRSGMLINQPQHF. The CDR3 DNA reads TGTGCCAGTAGGTCCGGGATGTTAATCAATCAGCCCCAGCATTTT.

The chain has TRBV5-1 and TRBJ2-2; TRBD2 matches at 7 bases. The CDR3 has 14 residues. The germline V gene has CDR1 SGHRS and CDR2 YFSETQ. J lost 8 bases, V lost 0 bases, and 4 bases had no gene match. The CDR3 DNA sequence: TGCGCCAGCAGCTTGGGCCGGGAGGCAGGGGAGCTGTTTTTT. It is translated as CASSLGREAGELFF.

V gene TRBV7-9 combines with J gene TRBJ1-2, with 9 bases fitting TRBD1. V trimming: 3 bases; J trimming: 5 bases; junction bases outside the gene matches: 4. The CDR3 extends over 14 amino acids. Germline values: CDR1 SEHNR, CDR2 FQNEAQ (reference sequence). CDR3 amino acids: CASSLGQGGYGYTF. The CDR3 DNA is TGTGCCAGCAGCTTGGGACAGGGAGGTTATGGCTACACCTTC.

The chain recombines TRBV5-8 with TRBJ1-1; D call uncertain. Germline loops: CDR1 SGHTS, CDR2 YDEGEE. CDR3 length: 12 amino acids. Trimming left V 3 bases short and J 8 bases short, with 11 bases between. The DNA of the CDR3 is TGTGCCAGCAGCTACCCGACGGGGGAAGCTTTCTTT. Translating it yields CASSYPTGEAFF.

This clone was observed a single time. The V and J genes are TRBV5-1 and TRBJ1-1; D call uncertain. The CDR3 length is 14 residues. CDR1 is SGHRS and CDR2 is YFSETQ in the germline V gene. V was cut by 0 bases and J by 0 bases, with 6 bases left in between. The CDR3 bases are TGCGCCAGCAGCTTGGCGGTCATGAACACTGAAGCTTTCTTT. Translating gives CASSLAVMNTEAFF.

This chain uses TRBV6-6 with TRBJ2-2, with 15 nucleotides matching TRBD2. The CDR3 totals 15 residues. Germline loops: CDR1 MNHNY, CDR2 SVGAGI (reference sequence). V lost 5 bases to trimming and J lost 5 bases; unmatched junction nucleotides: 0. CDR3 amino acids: CASSGLAGGTGELFF. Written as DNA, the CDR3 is TGTGCCAGCAGTGGACTAGCGGGGGGGACCGGGGAGCTGTTTTTT.

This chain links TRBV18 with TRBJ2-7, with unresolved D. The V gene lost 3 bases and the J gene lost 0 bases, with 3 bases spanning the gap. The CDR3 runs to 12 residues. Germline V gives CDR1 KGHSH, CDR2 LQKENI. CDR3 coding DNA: TGTGCCAGCTCACCGAGCTCCTACGAGCAGTACTTC. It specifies CASSPSSYEQYF.

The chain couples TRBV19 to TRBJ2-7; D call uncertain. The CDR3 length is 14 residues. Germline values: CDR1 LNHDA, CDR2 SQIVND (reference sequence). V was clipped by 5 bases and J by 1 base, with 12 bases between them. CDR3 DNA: TGTGCCAGTAGTGGGTCAGGCGAATCCTACGAGCAGTACTTC. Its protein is CASSGSGESYEQYF.

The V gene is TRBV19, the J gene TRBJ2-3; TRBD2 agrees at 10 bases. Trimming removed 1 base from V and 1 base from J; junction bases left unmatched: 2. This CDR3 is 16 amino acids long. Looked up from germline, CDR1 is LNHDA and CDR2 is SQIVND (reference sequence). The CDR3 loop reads CASSIGGTSGTDTQYF. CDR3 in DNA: TGTGCCAGTAGTATAGGAGGGACTAGCGGCACAGATACGCAGTATTTT.

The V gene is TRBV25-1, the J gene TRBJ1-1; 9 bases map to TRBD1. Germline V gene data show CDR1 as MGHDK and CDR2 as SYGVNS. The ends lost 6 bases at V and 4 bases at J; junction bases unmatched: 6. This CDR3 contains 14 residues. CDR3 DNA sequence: TGTGCCAGCAGAGGGACAGGGAAGGGCACTGAAGCTTTCTTT. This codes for CASRGTGKGTEAFF.

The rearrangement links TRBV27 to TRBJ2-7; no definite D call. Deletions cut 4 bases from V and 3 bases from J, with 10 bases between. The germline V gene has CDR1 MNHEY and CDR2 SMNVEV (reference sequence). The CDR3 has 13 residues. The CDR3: CASSYTPGYEQYF. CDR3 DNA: TGTGCCAGCAGTTATACCCCCGGCTACGAGCAGTACTTC.

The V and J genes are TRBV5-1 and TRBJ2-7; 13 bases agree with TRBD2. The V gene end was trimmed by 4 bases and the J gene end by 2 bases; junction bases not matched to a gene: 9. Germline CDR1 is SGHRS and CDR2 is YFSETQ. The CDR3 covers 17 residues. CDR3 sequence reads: CASSITSGGGITYEQYF. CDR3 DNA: TGCGCCAGCAGCATTACTAGCGGGGGGGGAATCACCTACGAGCAGTACTTC.

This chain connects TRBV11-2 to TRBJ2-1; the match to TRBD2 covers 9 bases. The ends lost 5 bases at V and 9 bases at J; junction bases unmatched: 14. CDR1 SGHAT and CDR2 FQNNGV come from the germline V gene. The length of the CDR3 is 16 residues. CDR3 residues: CASSLPKVAGVAEQFF. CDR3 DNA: TGTGCCAGCAGCCTCCCCAAGGTAGCGGGAGTGGCTGAGCAGTTCTTC. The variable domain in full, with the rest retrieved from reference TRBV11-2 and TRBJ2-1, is EAGVAQSPRYKIIEKRQSVAFWCNPISGHATLYWYQQILGQGPKLLIQFQNNGVVDDSQLPKDRFSAERLKGVDSTLKIQPAKLEDSAVYLCASSLPKVAGVAEQFFGPGTRLTVL.

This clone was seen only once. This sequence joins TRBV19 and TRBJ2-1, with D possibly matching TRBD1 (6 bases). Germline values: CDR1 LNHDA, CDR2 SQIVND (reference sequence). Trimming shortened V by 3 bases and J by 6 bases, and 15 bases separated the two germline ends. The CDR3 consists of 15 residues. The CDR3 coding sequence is TGTGCCAGTAGTATTGGGGGCGGACGGTCCAATGAGCAGTTCTTC. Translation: CASSIGGGRSNEQFF.

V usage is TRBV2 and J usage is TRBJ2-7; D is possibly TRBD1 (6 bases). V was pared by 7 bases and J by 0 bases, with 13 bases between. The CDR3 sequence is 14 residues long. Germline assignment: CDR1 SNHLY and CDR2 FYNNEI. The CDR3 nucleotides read TGTGCCAGCAAGGTTCGGGACAACTCCTACGAGCAGTACTTC. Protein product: CASKVRDNSYEQYF. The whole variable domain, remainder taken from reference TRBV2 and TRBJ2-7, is EPEVTQTPSHQVTQMGQEVILRCVPISNHLYFYWYRQILGQKVEFLVSFYNNEISEKSEIFDDQFSVERPDGSNFTLKIRSTKLEDSAMYFCASKVRDNSYEQYFGPGTRLTVT.